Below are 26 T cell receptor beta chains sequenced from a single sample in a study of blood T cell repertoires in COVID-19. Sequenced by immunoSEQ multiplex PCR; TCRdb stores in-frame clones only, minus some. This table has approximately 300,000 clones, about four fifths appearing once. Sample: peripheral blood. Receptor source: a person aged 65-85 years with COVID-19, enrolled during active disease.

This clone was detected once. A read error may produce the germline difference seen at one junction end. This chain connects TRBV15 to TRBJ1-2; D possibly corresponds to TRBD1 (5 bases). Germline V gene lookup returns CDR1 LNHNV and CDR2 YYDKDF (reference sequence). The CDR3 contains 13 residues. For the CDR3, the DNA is TGTGCCACCAGCAGAGAGGACAATACGGGCCAGAGCTTC. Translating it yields CATSREDNTGQSF. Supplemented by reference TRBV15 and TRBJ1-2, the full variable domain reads DAMVIQNPRYQVTQFGKPVTLSCSQTLNHNVMYWYQQKSSQAPKLLFHYYDKDFNNEADTPDNFQSRRPNTSFCFLDIRSPGLGDTAMYLCATSREDNTGQSFGSGTRLTVV.

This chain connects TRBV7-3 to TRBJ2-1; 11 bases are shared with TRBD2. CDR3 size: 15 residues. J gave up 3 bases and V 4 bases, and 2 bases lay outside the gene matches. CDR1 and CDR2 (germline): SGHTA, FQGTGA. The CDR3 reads CASSSGTSGYNEQFF. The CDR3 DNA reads TGTGCCAGCAGCTCGGGGACTAGCGGCTACAATGAGCAGTTCTTC.

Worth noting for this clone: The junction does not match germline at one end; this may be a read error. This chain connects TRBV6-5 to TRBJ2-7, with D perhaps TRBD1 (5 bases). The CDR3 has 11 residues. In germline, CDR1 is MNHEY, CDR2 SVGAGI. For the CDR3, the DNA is TGTGCCACCCCGCCGCCCCGAACAGGCCCCTTC. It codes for CATPPPRTGPF.

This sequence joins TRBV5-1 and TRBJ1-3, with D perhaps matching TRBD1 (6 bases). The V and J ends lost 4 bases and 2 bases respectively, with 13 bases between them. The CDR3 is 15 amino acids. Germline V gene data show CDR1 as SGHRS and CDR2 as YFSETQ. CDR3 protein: CASSPRGFAGNTIYF. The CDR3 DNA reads TGCGCCAGCAGCCCTAGGGGGTTTGCTGGAAACACCATATATTTT.

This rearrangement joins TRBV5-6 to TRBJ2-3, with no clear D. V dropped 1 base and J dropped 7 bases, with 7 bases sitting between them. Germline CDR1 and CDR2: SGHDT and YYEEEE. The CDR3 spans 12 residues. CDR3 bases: TGTGCCAGCAGCTTGTCCCCTAATACGCAGTATTTT. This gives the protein CASSLSPNTQYF.

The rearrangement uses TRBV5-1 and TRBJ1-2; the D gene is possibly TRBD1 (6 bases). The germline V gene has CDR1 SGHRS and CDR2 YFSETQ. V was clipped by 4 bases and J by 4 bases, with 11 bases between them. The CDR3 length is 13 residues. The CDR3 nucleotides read TGCGCCAGCAGCGAGGGGGACATCTATGGCTACACCTTC. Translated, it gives CASSEGDIYGYTF. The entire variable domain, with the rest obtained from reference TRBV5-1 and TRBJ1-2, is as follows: KAGVTQTPRYLIKTRGQQVTLSCSPISGHRSVSWYQQTPGQGLQFLFEYFSETQRNKGNFPGRFSGRQFSNSRSEMNVSTLELGDSALYLCASSEGDIYGYTFGSGTRLTVV.

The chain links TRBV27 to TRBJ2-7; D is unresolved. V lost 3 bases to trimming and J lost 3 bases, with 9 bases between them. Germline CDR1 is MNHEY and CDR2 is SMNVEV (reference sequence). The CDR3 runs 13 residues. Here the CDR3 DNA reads TGTGCCAGCAGTTTCGGGTACGGCTACGAGCAGTACTTC. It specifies CASSFGYGYEQYF.

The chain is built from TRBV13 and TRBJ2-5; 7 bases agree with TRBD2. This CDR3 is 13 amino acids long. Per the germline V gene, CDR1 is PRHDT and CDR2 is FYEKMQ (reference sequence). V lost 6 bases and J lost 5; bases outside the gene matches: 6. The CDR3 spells CASRHGLVETQYF. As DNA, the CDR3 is TGTGCCAGCAGACACGGACTAGTGGAGACCCAGTACTTC. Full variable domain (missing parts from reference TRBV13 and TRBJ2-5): AAGVIQSPRHLIKEKRETATLKCYPIPRHDTVYWYQQGPGQDPQFLISFYEKMQSDKGSIPDRFSAQQFSDYHSELNMSSLELGDSALYFCASRHGLVETQYFGPGTRLLVL.

Here the CDR3 reads CASSLAASGGSYEQYF. The CDR3 DNA follows: TGTGCCAGCAGCTTAGCGGCGAGCGGGGGGTCCTACGAGCAGTACTTC. The chain couples TRBV11-1 to TRBJ2-7, with 9 bases that match TRBD2. Per germline, CDR1 SGHAT and CDR2 FQDESV (reference sequence). V lost 0 bases to trimming and J lost 1 base; unmatched junction nucleotides: 4. The CDR3 loop spans 16 amino acids.

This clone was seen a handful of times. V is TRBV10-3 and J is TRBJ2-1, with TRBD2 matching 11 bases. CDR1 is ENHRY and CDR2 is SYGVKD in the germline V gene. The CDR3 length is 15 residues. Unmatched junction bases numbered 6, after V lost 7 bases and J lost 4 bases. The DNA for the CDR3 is TGTGCCATCACTTCCGGGACTAGCGGATACAATGAGCAGTTCTTC. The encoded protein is CAITSGTSGYNEQFF.

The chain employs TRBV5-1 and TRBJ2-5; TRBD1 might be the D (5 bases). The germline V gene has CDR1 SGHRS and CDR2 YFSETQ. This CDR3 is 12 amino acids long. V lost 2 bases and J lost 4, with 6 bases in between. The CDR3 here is CASSFDRETQYF. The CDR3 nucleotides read TGCGCCAGCAGCTTCGACAGAGAGACCCAGTACTTC.

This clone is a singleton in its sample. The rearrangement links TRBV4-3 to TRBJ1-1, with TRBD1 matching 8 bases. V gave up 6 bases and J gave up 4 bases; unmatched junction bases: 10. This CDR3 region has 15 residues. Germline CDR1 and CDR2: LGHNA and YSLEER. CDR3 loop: CASRLNRGAGTEAFF. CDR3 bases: TGCGCCAGCAGATTGAACAGGGGGGCAGGCACTGAAGCTTTCTTT.

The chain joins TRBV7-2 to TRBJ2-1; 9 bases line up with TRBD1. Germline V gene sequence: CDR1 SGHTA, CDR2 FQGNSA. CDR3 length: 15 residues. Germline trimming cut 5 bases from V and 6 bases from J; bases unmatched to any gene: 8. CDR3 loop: CASSVGTGKGNEQFF. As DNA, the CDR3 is TGTGCCAGCAGCGTCGGGACAGGGAAAGGCAATGAGCAGTTCTTC.

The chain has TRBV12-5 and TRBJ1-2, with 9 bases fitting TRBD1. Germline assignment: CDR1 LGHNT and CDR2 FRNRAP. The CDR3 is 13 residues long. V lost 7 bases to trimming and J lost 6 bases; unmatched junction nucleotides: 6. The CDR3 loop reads CASAMDRGHGYTF. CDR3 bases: TGTGCTAGTGCCATGGACAGGGGACATGGCTACACCTTC.

The CDR3 protein is CASSKVPGTGFRNEQFF. In nucleotides, the CDR3 is TGTGCCAGCAGCAAAGTTCCCGGGACAGGGTTCCGCAATGAGCAGTTCTTC. The V gene is TRBV21-1, the J gene TRBJ2-1; the table's D call, TRBD1, has no DNA check behind it. TRBV21-1 is classified as a pseudogene. This CDR3 is built from 17 residues.

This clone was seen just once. The CDR3 bases are TGTGCCAGCAGCTATCCGGGACAGACCACCTACAATGAGCAGTTCTTC. This codes for CASSYPGQTTYNEQFF. This chain connects TRBV5-4 to TRBJ2-1; TRBD1 agrees at 7 bases. The CDR3 contains 16 residues. Germline V gene sequence: CDR1 SGHNT, CDR2 YYREEE (reference sequence). The trim removed 3 bases at V and 2 bases at J, leaving 8 bases unmatched.

CDR3 DNA sequence: TGTGCCAGCAGCTCCCCAACTAGACCAAGCTCCTACAATGAGCAGTTCTTC. Its protein is CASSSPTRPSSYNEQFF. The V and J genes are TRBV5-4 and TRBJ2-1; perhaps TRBD2 as D (5 bases). CDR3 length: 17 amino acids. The germline V gene encodes CDR1 SGHNT and CDR2 YYREEE (reference sequence). V was trimmed by 3 bases and J by 0 bases, leaving 16 bases between them.

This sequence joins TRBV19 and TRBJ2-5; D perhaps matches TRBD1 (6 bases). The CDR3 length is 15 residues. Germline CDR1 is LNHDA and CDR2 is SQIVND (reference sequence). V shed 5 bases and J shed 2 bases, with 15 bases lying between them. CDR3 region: CASSLGQGIQETQYF. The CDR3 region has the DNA TGTGCCAGTAGTCTCGGTCAGGGGATTCAAGAGACCCAGTACTTC. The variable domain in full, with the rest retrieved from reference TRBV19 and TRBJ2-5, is DGGITQSPKYLFRKEGQNVTLSCEQNLNHDAMYWYRQDPGQGLRLIYYSQIVNDFQKGDIAEGYSVSREKKESFPLTVTSAQKNPTAFYLCASSLGQGIQETQYFGPGTRLLVL.

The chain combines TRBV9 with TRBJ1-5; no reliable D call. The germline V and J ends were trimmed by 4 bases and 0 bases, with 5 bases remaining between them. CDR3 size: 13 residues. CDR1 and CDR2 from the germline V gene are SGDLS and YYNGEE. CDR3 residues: CASSSNSNQPQHF. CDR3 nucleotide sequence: TGTGCCAGCAGCTCTAATAGCAATCAGCCCCAGCATTTT.

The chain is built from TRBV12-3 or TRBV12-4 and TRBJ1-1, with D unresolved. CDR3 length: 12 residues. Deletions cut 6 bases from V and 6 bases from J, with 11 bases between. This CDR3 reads CASSHGGPEAFF. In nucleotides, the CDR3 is TGTGCCAGCAGCCACGGTGGGCCTGAAGCTTTCTTT.

The CDR3 DNA sequence: TGTGCCAGCAGTTGGTCTAGCGGGGGTACAGATACGCAGTATTTT. Translated, it gives CASSWSSGGTDTQYF. This chain links TRBV6-4 with TRBJ2-3; 10 nucleotides agree with TRBD2. V dropped 5 bases and J dropped 3; count of bases not matched to a gene: 5. Germline V gene sequence: CDR1 MRHNA, CDR2 SNTAGT. The CDR3 runs 15 residues.

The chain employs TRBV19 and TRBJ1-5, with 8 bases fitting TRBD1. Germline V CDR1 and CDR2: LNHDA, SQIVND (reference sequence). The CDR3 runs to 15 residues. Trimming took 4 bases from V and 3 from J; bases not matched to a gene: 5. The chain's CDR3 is CASSKTGVANQPQHF. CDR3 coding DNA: TGTGCCAGTAGTAAGACAGGGGTGGCCAATCAGCCCCAGCATTTT.

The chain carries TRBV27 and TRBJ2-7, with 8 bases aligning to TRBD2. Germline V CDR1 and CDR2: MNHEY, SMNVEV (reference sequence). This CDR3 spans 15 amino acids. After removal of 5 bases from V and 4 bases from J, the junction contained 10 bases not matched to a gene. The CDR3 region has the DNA TGTGCCAGCAGTCCCGGACTAGCTTTGTCGTACGAGCAGTACTTC. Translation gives CASSPGLALSYEQYF.

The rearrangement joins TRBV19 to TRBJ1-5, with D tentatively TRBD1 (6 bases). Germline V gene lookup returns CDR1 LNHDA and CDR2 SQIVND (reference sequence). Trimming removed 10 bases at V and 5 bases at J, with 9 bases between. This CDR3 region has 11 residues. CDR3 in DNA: TGTGCCACAGGGGAGTATCAGCCCCAGCATTTT. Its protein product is CATGEYQPQHF.

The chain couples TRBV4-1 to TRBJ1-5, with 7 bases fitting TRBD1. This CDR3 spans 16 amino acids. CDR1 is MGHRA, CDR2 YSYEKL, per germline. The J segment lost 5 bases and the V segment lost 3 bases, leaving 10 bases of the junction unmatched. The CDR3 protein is CASSQSRDSYHQPQHF. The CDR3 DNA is TGCGCCAGCAGCCAGTCCCGGGACAGTTATCATCAGCCCCAGCATTTT.

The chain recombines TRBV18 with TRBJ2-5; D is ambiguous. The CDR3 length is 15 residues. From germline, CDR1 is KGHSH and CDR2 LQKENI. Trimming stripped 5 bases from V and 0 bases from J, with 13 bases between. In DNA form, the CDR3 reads TGTGCCAGCTCATCGCAAACTCCCCACCAAGAGACCCAGTACTTC. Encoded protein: CASSSQTPHQETQYF.